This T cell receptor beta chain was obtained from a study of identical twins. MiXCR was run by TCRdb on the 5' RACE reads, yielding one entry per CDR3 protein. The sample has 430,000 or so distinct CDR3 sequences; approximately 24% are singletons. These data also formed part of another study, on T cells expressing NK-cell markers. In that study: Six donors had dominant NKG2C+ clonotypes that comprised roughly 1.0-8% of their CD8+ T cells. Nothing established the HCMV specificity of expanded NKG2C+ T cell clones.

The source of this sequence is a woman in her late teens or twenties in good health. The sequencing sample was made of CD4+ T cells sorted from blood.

The CDR3: CSARGREQNEQFF. CDR3 in DNA: TGCAGTGCAAGGGGACGGGAGCAGAATGAGCAGTTCTTC. V is TRBV20-1 and J is TRBJ2-1; perhaps TRBD2 as D (6 bases). The ends were cut back, 6 bases at V and 7 bases at J, with 16 bases in the middle. In germline, CDR1 is DFQATT, CDR2 SNEGSKA (reference sequence). The CDR3 contains 13 residues.